These 20 T cell receptor beta chains originate from one sample sequenced in a study of vaccination and CD4 T cells after COVID-19. Their recognized antigens are unknown. The Oncomine TCR Beta short-read assay sequenced DNA from cultured CD4+ T cells. TCRdb re-analysed the PCR reads in MiXCR, keeping a single row per CDR3 protein. The table lists roughly 10,000 distinct CDR3 sequences, more than 25% of them singletons. Indicated treatment: approximately nine-day PBMC culture with coronavirus spike peptide pools or control peptides (ViraFEST assay). The sequencing used CD4+ T cells from blood, cultured in vitro, collected after SARS-CoV-2 vaccination. The receptors originated from a human donor who had recovered from COVID-19.

In its sample, this clonotype was seen a few times. V usage is TRBV7-9 and J usage is TRBJ1-2; D remains ambiguous. This CDR3 has 14 amino acids. Trimming removed 6 bases at V and 8 bases at J, with 19 bases between. Looked up from germline, CDR1 is SEHNR and CDR2 is FQNEAQ (reference sequence). The DNA for the CDR3 is TGTGCCAGCAGACTCGGTGCGCCGAGAGGCGGCTACACCTTC. Residues: CASRLGAPRGGYTF.

The chain carries TRBV29-1 and TRBJ1-1, with D possibly being TRBD1 (5 bases). Germline CDR1 and CDR2: SQVTM and ANQGSEA. Trimming pared 4 bases from V and 2 bases from J, leaving 8 bases between. CDR3 size: 12 residues. CDR3 nucleotide sequence: TGCAGCGTTGTCCAGGGTAACACTGAAGCTTTCTTT. Its protein is CSVVQGNTEAFF.

This clonotype was counted a few times. The CDR3 DNA reads as TGTGCCAGCAGCCGAGCGACAGGGAAGAATTCACCCCTCCACTTT. Protein sequence: CASSRATGKNSPLHF. The chain joins TRBV7-2 to TRBJ1-6, with TRBD1 identical over 7 bases. Germline CDR1 and CDR2: SGHTA and FQGNSA. After removal of 5 bases from V and 7 bases from J, the junction contained 8 bases not matched to a gene. This CDR3 spans 15 amino acids.

The chain uses TRBV28 and TRBJ1-2, with D perhaps matching TRBD1 (6 bases). Per the germline V gene, CDR1 is MDHEN and CDR2 is SYDVKM. The CDR3 length is 20 residues. V shed 3 bases and J shed 3 bases, with 29 bases lying between them. CDR3 sequence: CASSFGSSWTVPSHHYGYTF. The DNA for the CDR3 is TGTGCCAGCAGTTTTGGTAGTTCGTGGACAGTCCCCTCCCACCACTATGGCTACACCTTC.

The chain recombines TRBV5-4 with TRBJ2-1; maybe TRBD1 (6 bases). Germline V gene sequence: CDR1 SGHNT, CDR2 YYREEE (reference sequence). The CDR3 contains 14 residues. Trimming removed 8 bases from V and 6 bases from J, with 18 bases in between. CDR3 amino acids: CASTGQSQTNEQFF. The CDR3 nucleotides read TGTGCCAGTACCGGACAGTCCCAGACCAATGAGCAGTTCTTC.

This clonotype has just one count. The chain combines TRBV12-3 or TRBV12-4 with TRBJ1-6; D is perhaps TRBD1 (5 bases). The CDR3 has 15 amino acids. The V end was cut by 3 bases, the J end by 7 bases, with 13 bases between. In DNA form, the CDR3 reads TGTGCCAGCAGTTTTAGGGGCTCGGGGAATTCACCCCTCCACTTT. Translation gives CASSFRGSGNSPLHF.

This clonotype occurred a few times. V is TRBV6-1 and J is TRBJ2-7, with D perhaps given as TRBD1 or TRBD2 (6 bases each). This CDR3 comprises 15 residues. Germline V gene lookup returns CDR1 MNHNS and CDR2 SASEGT. V lost 6 bases and J 2 bases, leaving 17 bases between the germline ends. The CDR3 DNA reads as TGTGCCAGCAGAGGGGGACGGGAGCGCACCTACGAGCAGTACTTC. Its protein is CASRGGRERTYEQYF.

The sample holds a few counts of this clonotype. V usage is TRBV5-1 and J usage is TRBJ2-5; 8 bases are a match to TRBD2. V trimming: 1 base; J trimming: 3 bases; junction bases outside the gene matches: 8. CDR1 is SGHRS, CDR2 YFSETQ, per germline. The CDR3 has 16 residues. CDR3 residues: CASSLLSGINEETQYF. CDR3 nucleotides: TGCGCCAGCAGCTTGCTTAGCGGGATAAACGAAGAGACCCAGTACTTC.

V usage is TRBV20-1 and J usage is TRBJ2-1; 8 nucleotides match TRBD2. Losses at the gene ends were 3 bases for V and 4 bases for J; bases not matched to a gene: 2. CDR3 size: 13 residues. Germline values: CDR1 DFQATT, CDR2 SNEGSKA (reference sequence). DNA for the CDR3: TGCAGTGCTAGGACTAGCGAGTACAATGAGCAGTTCTTC. It yields the protein CSARTSEYNEQFF.

The V and J genes are TRBV28 and TRBJ1-5; D is undetermined. The V gene lost 2 bases and the J gene lost 0 bases, with 11 bases spanning the gap. The CDR3 runs to 16 residues. Germline V gene sequence: CDR1 MDHEN, CDR2 SYDVKM. The CDR3 sequence: CASSLVGWDSNQPQHF. The CDR3 DNA reads as TGTGCCAGCAGTTTAGTGGGGTGGGATAGCAATCAGCCCCAGCATTTT.

This clonotype came up a few times. The V and J genes are TRBV7-2 and TRBJ2-7, with 8 bases that match TRBD1. Germline CDR1 and CDR2: SGHTA and FQGNSA. V was clipped by 3 bases and J by 7 bases; unmatched bases: 11. The CDR3 is made up of 15 amino acids. CDR3 amino acids: CASSLGTTGGWEQYF. In DNA, the CDR3 is TGTGCCAGCAGCTTGGGGACCACAGGGGGTTGGGAGCAGTACTTC.

The table lists this clonotype with a few counts. V gene TRBV7-9 combines with J gene TRBJ1-1; unclear D gene. CDR1 is SEHNR and CDR2 is FQNEAQ in the germline V gene (reference sequence). V was trimmed by 6 bases and J by 2 bases, leaving 16 bases between them. The CDR3 extends over 15 amino acids. CDR3 sequence: CASRQNLTGNTEAFF. The DNA of the CDR3 is TGTGCCAGCAGGCAGAACCTTACGGGAAACACTGAAGCTTTCTTT.

The V and J genes are TRBV19 and TRBJ2-3, with 9 bases identical to TRBD1. Trimming removed 3 bases from V and 3 bases from J; junction bases left unmatched: 10. The CDR3 extends over 17 amino acids. Germline-derived CDR1 and CDR2 are LNHDA and SQIVND (reference sequence). CDR3 sequence: CASSIALTGGSTDTQYF. The CDR3 coding sequence is TGTGCCAGTAGTATTGCCCTGACAGGGGGGTCGACAGATACGCAGTATTTT.

This chain connects TRBV6-2 or TRBV6-3 to TRBJ1-1; a weak D match, TRBD1 (6 bases). This CDR3 region has 13 residues. Germline loops: CDR1 MNHEY, CDR2 SVGEGT. V was pared by 8 bases and J by 1 base, with 11 bases between. CDR3 protein: CASLGQQNTEAFF. Written as DNA, the CDR3 is TGTGCCAGCCTCGGACAGCAGAACACTGAAGCTTTCTTT.

This clonotype was seen a few times. The gene calls are TRBV11-3 and TRBJ2-3; D is perhaps TRBD1 or TRBD2 (8 bases each). The CDR3 length is 16 residues. Trimming left V 4 bases short and J 2 bases short, with 16 bases between. Germline values: CDR1 SGHNT, CDR2 YENEEA. This CDR3 is CASSSRGREATDTQYF. CDR3 in DNA: TGTGCCAGCAGCTCCAGGGGGCGGGAGGCCACAGATACGCAGTATTTT. The full variable domain, with the rest looked up from reference TRBV11-3 and TRBJ2-3, is EAGVVQSPRYKIIEKKQPVAFWCNPISGHNTLYWYLQNLGQGPELLIRYENEEAVDDSQLPKDRFSAERLKGVDSTLKIQPAELGDSAVYLCASSSRGREATDTQYFGPGTRLTVL.

The chain is built from TRBV6-2 or TRBV6-3 and TRBJ1-1, with unresolved D. There are 13 residues in the CDR3. Trimming cost V 0 bases and J 6 bases, with 8 bases left between them. Per the germline V gene, CDR1 is MNHEY and CDR2 is SVGEGT. The CDR3 spells CASSYSNFAEAFF. The CDR3 bases are TGTGCCAGCAGTTACTCGAACTTCGCTGAAGCTTTCTTT.

This chain links TRBV12-3 or TRBV12-4 with TRBJ1-2; no definite D call. The CDR3 covers 14 residues. Trimming stripped 2 bases from V and 1 base from J, with 8 bases between. The CDR3 spells CASSLLRFNYGYTF. DNA for the CDR3: TGTGCCAGCAGTTTACTCCGCTTTAACTATGGCTACACCTTC.

A few counts support this clonotype. The chain is built from TRBV7-9 and TRBJ1-3; a possible D gene is TRBD1 (5 bases). V dropped 1 base and J dropped 0 bases, with 13 bases sitting between them. The CDR3 has 17 residues. Germline V gene lookup returns CDR1 SEHNR and CDR2 FQNEAQ (reference sequence). For the CDR3, the DNA is TGTGCCAGCAGCTTAGGGGTCGGGGCCCCCTCTGGAAACACCATATATTTT. Amino acid sequence: CASSLGVGAPSGNTIYF.

V is TRBV18 and J is TRBJ2-1; 9 bases align to TRBD2. CDR3 length equals 17 residues. The germline gives CDR1 KGHSH, CDR2 LQKENI. With V trimmed by 4 bases and J by 8 bases, 15 bases remained unmatched. The CDR3 here is CASSHLSPSGRSDEQFF. The CDR3 DNA reads as TGTGCCAGCTCACATCTCAGCCCCAGCGGGAGGAGCGATGAGCAGTTCTTC.

This clonotype came up a few times. This chain connects TRBV28 to TRBJ2-7, with D uncertain. Trimming pared 8 bases from V and 5 bases from J, leaving 19 bases between. Germline V lookup: CDR1 MDHEN, CDR2 SYDVKM. The CDR3 spans 14 residues. The CDR3 DNA follows: TGTGCCAGCCTTTCGTCGTTACAGACCCACGAGCAGTACTTC. It translates to CASLSSLQTHEQYF. Looking up the rest from reference TRBV28 and TRBJ2-7 gives the full variable domain: DVKVTQSSRYLVKRTGEKVFLECVQDMDHENMFWYRQDPGLGLRLIYFSYDVKMKEKGDIPEGYSVSREKKERFSLILESASTNQTSMYLCASLSSLQTHEQYFGPGTRLTVT.